The rows below give T cell receptor beta chains drawn from one sample of a study of OX40 agonist ivuxolimab in advanced cancers. TCRdb keeps only in-frame clones here, not all; method: immunoSEQ multiplex PCR. The data hold about 70,000 clones, with about 85% observed a single time. Sequenced material: CD4+ or CD8+ T cells sorted from blood, taken in a trial of the OX40 agonist ivuxolimab. The receptors were gathered from an adult with an advanced solid tumor such as melanoma, head and neck, liver or kidney cancer. The CDR3 runs from the conserved cysteine through the conserved F or W. Fields, in order: V gene, D gene, J gene, clone size, CDR3 DNA, CDR3 protein. The D gene is left open where the match is weak. Rows may omit the clone size; those that give it use once, few, many or a size class.

TRBV20-1	-	TRBJ2-1	once	TGCAGTGCCACCCCCGGGTTTGAGCAGTTCTTC	CSATPGFEQFF
TRBV6-6	TRBD1	TRBJ1-6	few	TGTGCCAGCAGTTCCAAGGACAGGGATAATTCACCCCTCCACTTT	CASSSKDRDNSPLHF
TRBV28	-	TRBJ1-1	-	TGTGCCAGCAGCTCCCTCGGCGAGGGGGGGCGACGGACTGAAGCTTTCTTT	CASSSLGEGGRRTEAFF
TRBV2	-	TRBJ2-3	-	TGTGCCAGCAGTGAAGGGGGCAGAAACACAGATACGCAGTATTTT	CASSEGGRNTDTQYF
TRBV5-8	TRBD2	TRBJ2-3	-	TGTGCCAGCAGTTCCCCGGGACTAGCGGGGGTCACCACAGATACGCAGTATTTT	CASSSPGLAGVTTDTQYF
TRBV28	-	TRBJ2-4	-	TGTGCCAGCAGTGAGCAAAACATTCAGTACTTC	CASSEQNIQYF
TRBV7-8	-	TRBJ2-5	-	TGTGCCAGCAATTTACAGCGGCAAGAGACCCAGTACTTC	CASNLQRQETQYF
TRBV7-3	TRBD2	TRBJ2-1	-	TGTGCCAGCAGCGACCAACTAGCGGGCAATGAGCAGTTCTTC	CASSDQLAGNEQFF
TRBV11-3	-	TRBJ2-7	-	TGTGCCAGCAGCTTAGAAGGTTACGAGCAGTACTTC	CASSLEGYEQYF
TRBV7-9	-	TRBJ1-1	-	TGTGCCAGCAGCTTAACTGACGGGAACACTGAAGCTTTCTTT	CASSLTDGNTEAFF
TRBV14	-	TRBJ2-3	-	TGTGCCAGCAGCCAAGATTTGGGCAGCCTTAGCACAGATACGCAGTATTTT	CASSQDLGSLSTDTQYF
TRBV5-1	-	TRBJ2-7	-	TGCGCCAGCAGCCCAGAGTTCTCAGGGTACGAGCAGTACTTC	CASSPEFSGYEQYF
TRBV5-4	TRBD2	TRBJ2-7	few	TGTGCCAGCAGCCCTGGAGGGACTAGCGGGAGAATCTACGAGCAGTACTTC	CASSPGGTSGRIYEQYF
TRBV7-9	-	TRBJ2-2	-	TGTGCCAGCAGCCTGACTCTTACCGGGGAGCTGTTTTTT	CASSLTLTGELFF
TRBV28	-	TRBJ2-7	few	TGTGCCAGCAGTACGACAGCCTACGAGCAGTACTTC	CASSTTAYEQYF
TRBV19	TRBD1	TRBJ1-5	-	TGTGCCAGCCGCGGGACAGCTAATCAGCCCCAGCATTTT	CASRGTANQPQHF
TRBV10-2	-	TRBJ2-1	once	TGCGCCTCATCCAGGGTCTATGAGCAGTTCTTC	CASSRVYEQFF
TRBV2	TRBD1	TRBJ1-5	-	TGTGCCAGCAGTAGCCTGAGACAGGGATATCAGCCCCAGCATTTT	CASSSLRQGYQPQHF
TRBV4-1	-	TRBJ2-4	-	TGCGCCAGCAGCCAAGACCTAGCGCAGAAAAACATTCAGTACTTC	CASSQDLAQKNIQYF
TRBV9	-	TRBJ2-5	few	TGTGCCAGCAGCGTATTGGGTCAACCCGAGGAGACCCAGTACTTC	CASSVLGQPEETQYF
TRBV5-1	TRBD1	TRBJ1-1	-	TGCGCCAGCAGCTTTAAGGGACAGGGAATAAGGGGGAACACTGAAGCTTTCTTT	CASSFKGQGIRGNTEAFF
TRBV2	TRBD1	TRBJ2-5	-	TGTGCCAGCAGCGTTGACAGGGTTGAGACCCAGTACTTC	CASSVDRVETQYF
TRBV6-6	TRBD1	TRBJ2-2	-	TGTGCCAGCAGTTCGGACAGGGGGCCCGGGGAGCTGTTTTTT	CASSSDRGPGELFF
TRBV5-6	TRBD1	TRBJ1-6	-	TGTGCCAGCAGCATTGCCCTGGGACAGGGTTCACCCCTCCACTTT	CASSIALGQGSPLHF
TRBV10-2	-	TRBJ2-7	-	TGCGCCAGCAAGAGCGGAGGGAGCTCCTACGAGCAGTACTTC	CASKSGGSSYEQYF
TRBV4-2	-	TRBJ1-5	few	TGTGCCAGCAGCCAAGACCAGGGGTCGGGCAATCAGCCCCAGCATTTT	CASSQDQGSGNQPQHF
TRBV6-1	-	TRBJ2-3	once	TGTGCCAGCAGTCGACTCTCTAGCACAGATACGCAGTATTTT	CASSRLSSTDTQYF
TRBV19	TRBD2	TRBJ2-1	-	TGTGCCAGTAGTGTTCAATTAGCGGGAGCCTACAATGAGCAGTTCTTC	CASSVQLAGAYNEQFF
TRBV5-1	TRBD1	TRBJ2-5	-	TGCGCCAGCAGCCACCAGTCCCAGGGGGCGGGAGAGACCCAGTACTTC	CASSHQSQGAGETQYF
TRBV7-2	TRBD1	TRBJ2-7	-	TGTGCCAGCAGCTTAGAAGGGACAGGGAGCCACGAGCAGTACTTC	CASSLEGTGSHEQYF
TRBV6-5	TRBD1	TRBJ1-4	-	TGTGCCAGCAGTTCCCCTCGGACAGGGGCCGGGGAAAAACTGTTTTTT	CASSSPRTGAGEKLFF
TRBV15	-	TRBJ1-2	-	TGTGCCACCAGCAGAGTGGGGGGGCTCGACTATGGCTACACCTTC	CATSRVGGLDYGYTF
TRBV5-1	TRBD1	TRBJ2-3	-	TGCGCCAGCAGTTCCGAGACAGGGGGGACAGATACGCAGTATTTT	CASSSETGGTDTQYF
TRBV7-2	-	TRBJ1-5	once	TGTGCCAGCAGCCCCAGGGAGGGGTACAATCAGCCCCAGCATTTT	CASSPREGYNQPQHF
TRBV5-1	TRBD2	TRBJ2-3	-	TGCGCCAGCAGCTTGTCAGCGGGGGTTAGGGATACGCAGTATTTT	CASSLSAGVRDTQYF
TRBV7-2	-	TRBJ2-1	once	TGTGCCAGCAGCTTAGCACCCTACAATGAGCAGTTCTTC	CASSLAPYNEQFF
TRBV19	-	TRBJ1-1	-	TGTGCCAGTAGTTTACTGAACCGGGACACTGAAGCTTTCTTT	CASSLLNRDTEAFF